The 11 T cell receptor beta chains listed next were all sequenced from one sample in a study of T cell responses to AZD1222 COVID-19 vaccine. Profiling relied on immunoSEQ multiplex PCR, and the TCRdb table lists in-frame clones only, not all of them. The table shows around 59,000 clones, with nearly 90% occurring only once. The sample was peripheral blood, taken 28 days after the second AZD1222 dose. The source is an adult who received the AZD1222 COVID-19 vaccine.

The chain carries TRBV28 and TRBJ1-5, with D possibly being TRBD1 (5 bases). V lost 6 bases and J lost 2, with 11 bases in between. The CDR3 covers 14 residues. Germline CDR1 MDHEN, CDR2 SYDVKM. CDR3 amino acids: CASSLGQGNQPQHF. Written as DNA, the CDR3 is TGTGCCAGCAGCCTGGGGCAGGGCAATCAGCCCCAGCATTTT.

The chain joins TRBV7-8 to TRBJ1-6, with D tentatively TRBD1 (5 bases). Looked up from germline, CDR1 is SGHVS and CDR2 is FQNEAQ. The CDR3 has 15 amino acids. The germline V and J ends were trimmed by 1 base and 9 bases, with 13 bases remaining between them. The CDR3 DNA reads as TGTGCCAGCAGCTTAGATCGGCGGGACGGTTCACCCCTCCACTTT. Amino acids: CASSLDRRDGSPLHF. Together with reference TRBV7-8 and TRBJ1-6, the CDR3 gives the full variable domain: GAGVSQSPRYKVAKRGQDVALRCDPISGHVSLFWYQQALGQGPEFLTYFQNEAQLDKSGLPSDRFFAERPEGSVSTLKIQRTQQEDSAVYLCASSLDRRDGSPLHFGNGTRLTVT.

V and J are TRBV10-3 and TRBJ2-2; 10 bases fit TRBD1. Losses at the gene ends were 9 bases for V and 4 bases for J; bases not matched to a gene: 5. CDR3 length equals 14 residues. The germline V gene has CDR1 ENHRY and CDR2 SYGVKD. CDR3 residues: CAIRQGAGTGELFF. CDR3 in DNA: TGTGCCATAAGACAGGGGGCTGGCACCGGGGAGCTGTTTTTT.

The sample holds one count of this clone. The V and J genes are TRBV19 and TRBJ2-7; D is unresolved. This CDR3 is 14 amino acids long. V was shortened by 3 bases and J by 4 bases, with 13 bases between the two germline ends. Germline V lookup: CDR1 LNHDA, CDR2 SQIVND (reference sequence). CDR3 protein: CASSMASAVYEQYF. The CDR3 nucleotides read TGTGCCAGTAGTATGGCCTCAGCCGTGTACGAGCAGTACTTC.

This chain joins TRBV11-2 and TRBJ1-1; D might be TRBD1 (5 bases). V lost 7 bases and J lost 0, with 12 bases in between. Germline V gene lookup returns CDR1 SGHAT and CDR2 FQNNGV. There are 14 residues in the CDR3. CDR3 bases: TGTGCCAGCAAAAAAAACAGGATGAACACTGAAGCTTTCTTT. Amino acids: CASKKNRMNTEAFF.

The chain is built from TRBV4-2 and TRBJ1-5; D is possibly TRBD1 (5 bases). This CDR3 contains 17 residues. CDR1 and CDR2 from the germline V gene are LGHNA and YNFKEQ. Trimming took off 0 bases at V and 1 base at J, with 13 bases between the two ends. CDR3 sequence reads: CASSQESDRLSNQPQHF. The CDR3 DNA follows: TGTGCCAGCAGCCAAGAGAGCGACAGATTAAGCAATCAGCCCCAGCATTTT.

This chain connects TRBV9 to TRBJ2-3; maybe TRBD2 (6 bases). CDR1 SGDLS and CDR2 YYNGEE come from the germline V gene. The V gene lost 3 bases and the J gene lost 0 bases, with 11 bases spanning the gap. This CDR3 contains 15 residues. The CDR3 loop is CASSGVAASTDTQYF. CDR3 bases: TGTGCCAGCAGCGGAGTAGCGGCCAGCACAGATACGCAGTATTTT.

The rearrangement links TRBV5-1 to TRBJ1-2, with TRBD1 as a possible D gene (5 bases). V was trimmed by 0 bases and J by 4 bases, leaving 10 bases between them. CDR3 length: 14 residues. CDR1 is SGHRS and CDR2 is YFSETQ in the germline V gene. The CDR3 nucleotides are TGCGCCAGCAGCTTGGAGGGGACGGCCTATGGCTACACCTTC. Translating it yields CASSLEGTAYGYTF. The full variable domain, with the rest looked up from reference TRBV5-1 and TRBJ1-2, is KAGVTQTPRYLIKTRGQQVTLSCSPISGHRSVSWYQQTPGQGLQFLFEYFSETQRNKGNFPGRFSGRQFSNSRSEMNVSTLELGDSALYLCASSLEGTAYGYTFGSGTRLTVV.

The rearrangement uses TRBV7-2 and TRBJ1-2; 8 nucleotides agree with TRBD1. This CDR3 has 14 residues. The V gene end was trimmed by 5 bases and the J gene end by 3 bases; junction bases not matched to a gene: 5. Germline-derived CDR1 and CDR2 are SGHTA and FQGNSA. Here the CDR3 reads CASSPRGRDYGYTF. As DNA, the CDR3 is TGTGCCAGCAGCCCCAGGGGGCGCGACTATGGCTACACCTTC.

This chain connects TRBV28 to TRBJ1-5; 8 nucleotides match TRBD1. Germline V gene lookup returns CDR1 MDHEN and CDR2 SYDVKM. Unmatched junction bases numbered 4, after V lost 5 bases and J lost 7 bases. The CDR3 has 13 residues. Here the CDR3 reads CASSMTGVQPQHF. In DNA form, the CDR3 reads TGTGCCAGCAGTATGACAGGGGTCCAGCCCCAGCATTTT. Combining the CDR3 with reference TRBV28 and TRBJ1-5 gives the whole variable domain DVKVTQSSRYLVKRTGEKVFLECVQDMDHENMFWYRQDPGLGLRLIYFSYDVKMKEKGDIPEGYSVSREKKERFSLILESASTNQTSMYLCASSMTGVQPQHFGDGTRLSIL.

The chain is built from TRBV25-1 and TRBJ1-6; a weak D match, TRBD1 (6 bases). This CDR3 spans 14 amino acids. The V end was cut by 5 bases, the J end by 7 bases, with 12 bases between. Germline lookup yields CDR1 MGHDK and CDR2 SYGVNS. The CDR3 sequence: CASSRTDQNSPLHF. The CDR3, as DNA: TGTGCCAGCAGTAGGACAGACCAAAATTCACCCCTCCACTTT.